The clone carrying this TCR beta chain turned up a few times. Its specificity is unknown. These data come from a study of PD-1 blockade in classical Hodgkin lymphoma. Findings and limits, study-wide: TCR diversity at baseline was reported to be reduced in newly diagnosed patients relative to healthy donors. CD4+ TCR diversity, unlike CD8+, rose significantly by C4D1. Complete responders had baseline diversity similar to newly diagnosed patients.

The time point was: cycle 4 day 1 (C4D1), after less than seven weeks of nivolumab. All the patients suffered relapse after autologous stem cell transplantation, and brentuximab vedotin exposure differed. Produced via immunoSEQ multiplex PCR; TCRdb's table is partial and in-frame only. The data hold about 47,000 clones, with about 80% observed a single time. CDR3 length: 13 amino acids. The V gene lost 5 bases and the J gene lost 5 bases, with 10 bases spanning the gap. Germline assignment: CDR1 SGHTA and CDR2 FQGNSA. The genes are TRBV7-2 and TRBJ1-5, with unresolved D. The input for sequencing was peripheral blood mononuclear cells (PBMCs), taken before the fourth cycle of nivolumab. The receptor's source is a human donor with classical Hodgkin lymphoma. Here the CDR3 reads CASSPRMDQPQHF. The DNA for the CDR3 is TGTGCCAGCAGCCCCCGGATGGATCAGCCCCAGCATTTT.